This T cell receptor (beta chain) was sequenced during a study of blood T cell repertoires in COVID-19. Looking at the study overall: In each case, the material was cDNA or gDNA derived from T cells, B-cell-depleted T cells, or PBMCs.

TCRdb's copy holds only in-frame clones and misses some; the assay was immunoSEQ multiplex PCR. The sample lists some 140,000 clones; about 88% were seen once. The study recruited people aged 18 to 89 years across about two dozen US areas. The germline V gene has CDR1 MNHEY and CDR2 SMNVEV (reference sequence). The CDR3 totals 16 residues. With V trimmed by 5 bases and J by 4 bases, 11 bases remained unmatched. The sequencing sample was made of PBMCs or T cells enriched from blood (not recorded which). This sequence originates from a man between 40 and 49 years old with acute COVID-19. The gene calls are TRBV27 and TRBJ1-2; the match to TRBD1 covers 9 bases. The CDR3 loop is CASSPTGRQGVYGYTF. The DNA for the CDR3 is TGTGCCAGCAGTCCAACGGGCCGACAGGGGGTCTATGGCTACACCTTC.